This TCR beta chain was sequenced in a study of blood T cell repertoires in COVID-19. V shed 2 bases and J 7 bases; nucleotides not matched to a gene: 7. The CDR3 runs to 15 residues. CDR1 is SGHRS and CDR2 is YFSETQ in the germline V gene. TCRdb's table, derived via immunoSEQ multiplex PCR, lists solely in-frame clones and lacks some. Of 300,000 to 400,000 clones listed, approximately 88% were seen once; the top ten hold 0.95% to 1%. V gene TRBV5-1 combines with J gene TRBJ2-2; 8 nucleotides agree with TRBD2. The sample comprised PBMCs or T cells enriched from blood (not recorded which). The receptor's source is a woman aged 25 to 39 with acute COVID-19. Here the CDR3 reads CASSFPGGQNGELFF. The CDR3 DNA reads TGCGCCAGCAGCTTTCCGGGGGGGCAGAACGGGGAGCTGTTTTTT.